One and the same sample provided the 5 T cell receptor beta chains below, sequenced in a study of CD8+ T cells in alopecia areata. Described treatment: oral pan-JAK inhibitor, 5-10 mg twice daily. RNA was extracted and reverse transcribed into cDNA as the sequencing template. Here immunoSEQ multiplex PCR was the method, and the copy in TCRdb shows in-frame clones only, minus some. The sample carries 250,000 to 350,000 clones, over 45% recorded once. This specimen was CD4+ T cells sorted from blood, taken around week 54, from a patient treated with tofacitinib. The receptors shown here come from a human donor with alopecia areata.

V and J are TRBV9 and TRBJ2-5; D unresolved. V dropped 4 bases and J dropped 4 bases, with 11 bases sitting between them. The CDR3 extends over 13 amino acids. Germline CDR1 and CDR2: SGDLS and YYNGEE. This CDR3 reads CASSPQILETQYF. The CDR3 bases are TGTGCCAGCAGCCCCCAAATATTAGAGACCCAGTACTTC. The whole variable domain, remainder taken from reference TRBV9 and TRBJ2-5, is DSGVTQTPKHLITATGQRVTLRCSPRSGDLSVYWYQQSLDQGLQFLIQYYNGEERAKGNILERFSAQQFPDLHSELNLSSLELGDSALYFCASSPQILETQYFGPGTRLLVL.

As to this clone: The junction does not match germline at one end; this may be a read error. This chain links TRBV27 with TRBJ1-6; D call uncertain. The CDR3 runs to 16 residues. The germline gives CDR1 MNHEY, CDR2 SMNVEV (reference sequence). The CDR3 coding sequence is TGTGCCAGCAGTTTATTTCCGGGCTCCGATAATTCACCCCTCCACTTT. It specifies CASSLFPGSDNSPLHF.

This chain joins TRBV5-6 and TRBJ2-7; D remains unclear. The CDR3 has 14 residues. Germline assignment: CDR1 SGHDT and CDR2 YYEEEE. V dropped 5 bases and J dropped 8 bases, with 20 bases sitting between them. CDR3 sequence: CASRFWGGVRKQYF. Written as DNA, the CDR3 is TGTGCCAGCAGGTTTTGGGGTGGGGTACGGAAGCAGTACTTC.

CDR3 DNA: TGCGCCAGCAGCTTGTCCGGTATGAACACTGAAGCTTTCTTT. As protein: CASSLSGMNTEAFF. The rearrangement joins TRBV5-1 to TRBJ1-1; no definite D call. CDR1 and CDR2 from the germline V gene are SGHRS and YFSETQ. This CDR3 is built from 14 residues. Trimming took off 1 base at V and 0 bases at J, with 7 bases between the two ends.

The CDR3 spells CASSERWQPNEKLFF. The DNA for the CDR3 is TGTGCCAGCAGCGAAAGGTGGCAGCCTAATGAAAAACTGTTTTTT. This chain links TRBV14 with TRBJ1-4; the D is unclear. The CDR3 sequence is 15 residues long. The germline V gene has CDR1 SGHDN and CDR2 FVKESK. Deletions cut 5 bases from V and 3 bases from J, with 13 bases between.